This T cell receptor beta chain was found in a study of OX40 agonist ivuxolimab in advanced cancers. Study-wide context: Those enrolled were 80% to 85% male, with a mean age of roughly 62 years and ages from roughly 20 to 90. Checkpoint inhibitors had been given previously to roughly 40% of patients. The study, taken as a whole, reports: The CD4+ and CD8+ T cells in the blood had expanded clonally by week 6 at 0.1 to 3.0 mg/kg.

TCRdb's table, derived via immunoSEQ multiplex PCR, lists solely in-frame clones and lacks some. The data hold roughly 41,000 clones, with roughly nine tenths observed a single time. With respect to this clone: Its specificity is unknown.

The germline gives CDR1 SGHNT, CDR2 YYREEE (reference sequence). The CDR3 extends over 13 amino acids. V was clipped by 0 bases and J by 7 bases, with 7 bases between them. V gene TRBV5-4 combines with J gene TRBJ1-4; a possible D gene is TRBD1 (5 bases). The sequenced sample was CD4+ or CD8+ T cells sorted from blood, obtained in a trial of the OX40 agonist ivuxolimab. This receptor was obtained from an adult with an advanced solid tumor such as melanoma, head and neck, liver or kidney cancer. The CDR3 DNA reads as TGTGCCAGCAGCTTGGGACAGTCTGAAAAACTGTTTTTT. As protein: CASSLGQSEKLFF.